This T cell receptor beta chain was captured in a study of cytomegalovirus exposure and HLA in healthy donors. Study background: Tens of millions of unique TCRs, all from HLA-typed donors, were included in an early release of the data.

General study results and limits: Researchers counted roughly 160 TCR beta chains as cytomegalovirus-associated. Indistinguishable V segments such as TRBV6-2 and TRBV6-3 were excluded.

Germline V gene sequence: CDR1 SGHDT, CDR2 YYEEEE. The CDR3 extends over 15 amino acids. V was clipped by 4 bases and J by 2 bases, with 15 bases between them. 13 Jbeta primers and 60 Vbeta primers were used for the PCR. Some clones are missing from TCRdb's copy, which holds only in-frame ones; the method was immunoSEQ multiplex PCR. Found here are about 31,000 clones, 40% to 45% of them singletons; the top ten hold less than 2%. In the case of this clone: Its antigen is undetermined.

The sequenced material came from PBMCs. The receptor's source is a woman in her fifties or sixties in good health and CMV-seronegative. This chain joins TRBV5-6 and TRBJ2-5; a weak D match, TRBD2 (6 bases). In DNA form, the CDR3 reads TGTGCCAGCAGCCCCCCGGCGGGGCTTCAAGAGACCCAGTACTTC. This translates into CASSPPAGLQETQYF.